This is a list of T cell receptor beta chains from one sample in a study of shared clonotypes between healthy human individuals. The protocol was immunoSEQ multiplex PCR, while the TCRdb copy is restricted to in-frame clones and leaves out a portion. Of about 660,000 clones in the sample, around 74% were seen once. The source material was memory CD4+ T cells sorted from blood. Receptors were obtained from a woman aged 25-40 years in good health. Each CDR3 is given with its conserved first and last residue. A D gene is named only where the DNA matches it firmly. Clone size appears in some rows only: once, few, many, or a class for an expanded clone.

TGTGCCAGCAGTTACGGACCTGGGGCCAACGTCCTGACTTTC	CASSYGPGANVLTF	.	TRBV6-5	TRBJ2-6	.
TGTGCCAGCAGTTCCACTCGGACTTACAATGAGCAGTTCTTC	CASSSTRTYNEQFF	.	TRBV27	TRBJ2-1	.
TGTGCCAGCAGCTTACCTTGGTCCAACTATGGCTACACCTTC	CASSLPWSNYGYTF	.	TRBV7-2	TRBJ1-2	.
TGCAGCGTTGCAGGGGGTTCTGGCAATCAGCCCCAGCATTTT	CSVAGGSGNQPQHF	TRBD1	TRBV29-1	TRBJ1-5	.
TGCGCCAGCAGCTTGGCTCGGACAGGGTTGGTTCGTGGCTACACCTTC	CASSLARTGLVRGYTF	TRBD1	TRBV5-1	TRBJ1-2	once
TGTGCCAGCAGCTTAGAGCAGGGTCAAGCTTTCTTT	CASSLEQGQAFF	.	TRBV7-9	TRBJ1-1	.
TGTGCCAGCAGTGAAAGGAAAGCAGGGGAAATGGCCAAAAACATTCAGTACTTC	CASSERKAGEMAKNIQYF	.	TRBV25-1	TRBJ2-4	once
TGTGCCAGCAGCTTGGCTCCGGGGGGCCAAGAGACCCAGTACTTC	CASSLAPGGQETQYF	TRBD2	TRBV5-5	TRBJ2-5	.
TGTGCCTCCCGGGGGCCGGGCGATGGTGAAAAACTGTTTTTT	CASRGPGDGEKLFF	.	TRBV10-3	TRBJ1-4	.
TGTGCCAGCAGTGAACTAACTCAAGAGACCCAGTACTTC	CASSELTQETQYF	.	TRBV6-1	TRBJ2-5	.
TGTGCCAGCACCAGACAAAACATTCAGTACTTC	CASTRQNIQYF	.	TRBV28	TRBJ2-4	few
TGTGCCAGCAGCGCGTCGGGACAGGGGGCGAGGACTGAAGCTTTCTTT	CASSASGQGARTEAFF	TRBD1	TRBV9	TRBJ1-1	.
TGTGCCAGCAGCCCCGGTGGGGTAGCGGGTTACGAGCAGTACTTC	CASSPGGVAGYEQYF	TRBD2	TRBV7-3	TRBJ2-7	few
TGTGCCAGCAGTGACGTAAGAGGCTCCTACGAGCAGTACTTC	CASSDVRGSYEQYF	.	TRBV25-1	TRBJ2-7	.
TGTGCCAGCAGTGAAATCAGGGGCCAGCCCCAGCATTTT	CASSEIRGQPQHF	.	TRBV6-1	TRBJ1-5	.
TGTGCCAGCAGCTTAGTTTTACCCGCTAGCGGGAGTTACAATGAGCAGTTCTTC	CASSLVLPASGSYNEQFF	TRBD2	TRBV7-2	TRBJ2-1	.
TGTGCCATCAGACCGGACAGGGATACAGATACGCAGTATTTT	CAIRPDRDTDTQYF	TRBD1	TRBV10-3	TRBJ2-3	.
TGTGCCAGCTCCGCACTAGCGGGAAGAGACAATGAGCAGTTCTTC	CASSALAGRDNEQFF	TRBD2	TRBV27	TRBJ2-1	.
TGTGCCAGCAGCGTAGCGTCAGGGCAGTACGAGCAGTACTTC	CASSVASGQYEQYF	.	TRBV9	TRBJ2-7	.
TGTGCCAGCCGAGAACAGCCGGGACTAGCGTTTGGTGAGCAGTTCTTC	CASREQPGLAFGEQFF	TRBD2	TRBV27	TRBJ2-1	.
TGTGCCAGCAGCCAAGATCTGGCAGGGGTCTATGGCTACACCTTC	CASSQDLAGVYGYTF	.	TRBV4-2	TRBJ1-2	.
TGTGCCAGCAGTTTGGTAGGGTTGGCAGGGGACACCGGGGAGCTGTTTTTT	CASSLVGLAGDTGELFF	.	TRBV28	TRBJ2-2	.
TGCAGTGGAGGGGTCACCTACGAGCAGTACTTC	CSGGVTYEQYF	.	TRBV20-1	TRBJ2-7	many
TGTGCCAGCAGCCTCCCTACGGTGGTTCAGGGGCATGGCTACACCTTC	CASSLPTVVQGHGYTF	.	TRBV28	TRBJ1-2	.
TGTGCCAGCAGTTTTAGGGCCCCGAACACTGAAGCTTTCTTT	CASSFRAPNTEAFF	.	TRBV28	TRBJ1-1	.
TGCGCCAGCAGCCTGTTACTAGCGGGGTCCACAGATACGCAGTATTTT	CASSLLLAGSTDTQYF	TRBD2	TRBV5-1	TRBJ2-3	many
TGTGCCACCAGCAGAGAATTCAACTATGGCTACACCTTC	CATSREFNYGYTF	.	TRBV15	TRBJ1-2	.
TGTGCCAGCAACAACGGAGGGGAAAAACTGTTTTTT	CASNNGGEKLFF	.	TRBV6-6	TRBJ1-4	.
TGTGCCAGTAGTCCCCGACAGGGAAGCCAGCCCCAGCATTTT	CASSPRQGSQPQHF	TRBD1	TRBV19	TRBJ1-5	.
TGTGCCAGCAGTGGGAGCGGGAGGGGTTTCGGGAACATTCAGTACTTC	CASSGSGRGFGNIQYF	TRBD2	TRBV6-1	TRBJ2-4	.
TGCGCCAGCAGCTTGGGACAGGGCAGCATGAACACTGAAGCTTTCTTT	CASSLGQGSMNTEAFF	TRBD1	TRBV5-1	TRBJ1-1	once
TGTGCCAGCAGTTACTCGACAGGGACAGATACGCAGTATTTT	CASSYSTGTDTQYF	TRBD1	TRBV6-5	TRBJ2-3	.